This T cell receptor (beta chain) was captured by sequencing in a study of cytomegalovirus exposure and HLA in healthy donors. General study findings and limits: Both high specificity and high sensitivity reportedly marked the classifier's diagnosis of cytomegalovirus status. When analyzed later, the rates of TCR association showed variation by HLA locus, with DRB1 the most and HLA-C the fewest. Earlier analysis looked at TCR beta V segments, and most were productive about 90% or about 30% of the time. On later analysis, the bulk of CMV-associated TCR beta chains appeared to be HLA-restricted.

This CDR3 comprises 16 residues. The germline V gene encodes CDR1 LGHNA and CDR2 YSLEER. Trimming took 1 base from V and 1 from J; bases not matched to a gene: 6. The PCR used 60 Vbeta and 13 Jbeta primers. The assay was immunoSEQ multiplex PCR, and TCRdb's table has in-frame clones only and misses some. This sample's table has 100,000 or so clones. Notes on this clone: What it binds is unknown.

Sequenced sample: PBMCs. V is TRBV4-3 and J is TRBJ2-5; 7 bases are a match to TRBD2. The clonotype originates from a man in his fifties or sixties in good health and CMV-seronegative. In nucleotides, the CDR3 is TGCGCCAGCAGCCAAGGTCGCGGGAGAGCCCAAGAGACCCAGTACTTC. As protein: CASSQGRGRAQETQYF.